These T cell receptor beta chains were read from a single sample in a study of CD8+CD57+ T cells in acquired aplastic anemia. TCRdb reanalysed the reads using MiXCR and keeps one entry per CDR3 protein. The sample shows some 180,000 distinct CDR3 sequences, approximately 46% of them seen only once. Sequencing was carried out using sorted CD4+, CD8+, or CD8+CD57+ T cells (not recorded which) from PBMCs. The receptors were sampled from a human donor in good health. Both conserved end residues are part of each CDR3. Each record gives: J gene, clone size, D gene, V gene, CDR3 protein, CDR3 DNA. D genes are given only for firm matches. Some rows have no size entry. The others give once, few or many, or a class for an expanded clone.

>TRBJ1-1|-|-|TRBV11-3
CASSLQPTLEAFF
TGTGCCAGCAGCCTCCAACCGACCCTTGAAGCTTTCTTT
>TRBJ1-5|few|-|TRBV15
CATSMGPTMSKPQHF
TGTGCCACCAGCATGGGACCTACGATGTCTAAGCCCCAGCATTTT
>TRBJ2-2|many|-|TRBV7-6
CASSPALAGELFF
TGTGCCAGCAGCCCTGCCTTGGCCGGGGAGCTGTTTTTT
>TRBJ2-1|once|TRBD2|TRBV12-5
CASRASGGHNEQFF
TGTGCTAGTAGGGCTAGCGGGGGCCACAATGAGCAGTTCTTC
>TRBJ2-3|many|TRBD1|TRBV5-1
CASSWDRAEDTQYF
TGCGCCAGCAGCTGGGACAGGGCGGAAGATACGCAGTATTTT
>TRBJ2-7|many|-|TRBV5-1
CASSITGSEYEQYF
TGCGCCAGCAGCATAACAGGGTCCGAGTACGAGCAGTACTTC
>TRBJ1-1|-|-|TRBV7-9
CASSLDLGTEAFF
TGTGCCAGCAGCTTAGACCTAGGCACTGAAGCTTTCTTT
>TRBJ2-7|-|TRBD2|TRBV15
CATSRDLSGSIDEQYF
TGTGCCACCAGCAGAGATCTTAGCGGGAGTATCGACGAGCAGTACTTC
>TRBJ2-5|-|-|TRBV15
CATSGAGSQETQYF
TGTGCCACCAGTGGGGCGGGGTCCCAAGAGACCCAGTACTTC
>TRBJ1-6|few|TRBD1|TRBV27
CASQLTDRGNSPLHF
TGTGCCAGCCAACTCACTGACAGGGGAAATTCACCCCTCCACTTT
>TRBJ2-1|many|-|TRBV5-1
CASSSGAADYNEQFF
TGCGCCAGCAGCTCGGGGGCGGCCGACTACAATGAGCAGTTCTTC
>TRBJ1-5|-|-|TRBV19
CASKELNQPQHF
TGTGCCAGCAAAGAGTTGAATCAGCCCCAGCATTTT
>TRBJ2-1|-|TRBD2|TRBV11-1
CASTQGLAPGNEQFF
TGTGCCAGCACCCAGGGACTAGCGCCTGGGAATGAGCAGTTCTTC
>TRBJ1-5|few|-|TRBV30
CAWSRGAGQPQHF
TGTGCCTGGAGTCGGGGGGCTGGACAGCCCCAGCATTTT
>TRBJ2-7|-|-|TRBV6-2/TRBV6-3
CASSYVSGHSYEQYF
TGTGCCAGCAGTTACGTATCGGGACACTCCTACGAGCAGTACTTC
>TRBJ2-6|-|-|TRBV9
CASSTRLGGSSGASVLTF
TGTGCCAGCAGCACCCGACTAGGAGGCAGCTCTGGGGCCAGCGTCCTGACTTTC
>TRBJ2-1|-|-|TRBV4-2
CASSQGLGQLNNNEQFF
TGTGCCAGCAGCCAGGGTCTTGGACAGCTGAACAACAATGAGCAGTTCTTC
>TRBJ1-3|-|-|TRBV7-2
CASTWKSGSTIYF
TGTGCCAGTACCTGGAAGTCTGGAAGCACCATATATTTT
>TRBJ2-2|-|-|TRBV19
CASGISETGELFF
TGTGCCAGTGGTATATCCGAAACCGGGGAGTTGTTTTTT
>TRBJ1-1|-|-|TRBV30
CAWSFYGISNTEAFF
TGTGCCTGGAGTTTCTACGGGATTTCGAACACTGAAGCTTTCTTT
>TRBJ1-5|once|-|TRBV5-1
CASSLVPDNQPQHF
TGCGCCAGCAGCTTGGTCCCTGACAATCAGCCCCAGCATTTT
>TRBJ1-2|-|TRBD1|TRBV6-2/TRBV6-3
CASSYSEQGDYGYTF
TGTGCCAGCAGTTACTCGGAACAGGGGGACTATGGCTACACCTTC
>TRBJ2-7|-|-|TRBV6-5
CASSYLGGPGEQYF
TGTGCCAGCAGTTATCTAGGGGGACCAGGGGAGCAGTACTTC
>TRBJ2-1|-|-|TRBV7-9
CASSWSANEQFF
TGTGCCAGCAGTTGGAGCGCGAATGAGCAGTTCTTC
>TRBJ2-7|many|TRBD2|TRBV11-2
CASSFTSGLALEQYF
TGTGCCAGCAGCTTTACCTCTGGACTAGCTCTCGAGCAGTACTTC
>TRBJ1-4|-|-|TRBV9
CASSVAGGAGEKLFF
TGTGCCAGCAGCGTAGCTGGGGGGGCCGGAGAAAAACTGTTTTTT
>TRBJ2-3|-|-|TRBV24-1
CATSDSLGLAADTQYF
TGTGCCACCAGTGACTCCCTCGGGTTAGCGGCAGATACGCAGTATTTT
>TRBJ2-1|-|-|TRBV29-1
CSVVSGNEQFF
TGCAGCGTCGTCAGCGGCAATGAGCAGTTCTTC
>TRBJ2-5|-|-|TRBV11-2
CASSLNRVGGPRETQYF
TGTGCCAGCAGCTTAAACAGGGTTGGGGGCCCCCGAGAGACCCAGTACTTC
>TRBJ2-1|many|TRBD2|TRBV4-2
CASSDSGGSGYEQFF
TGTGCCAGCAGCGACTCGGGCGGGAGTGGCTATGAGCAGTTCTTC
>TRBJ2-3|many|TRBD2|TRBV11-2
CASSLVGAAGGLDTQYF
TGTGCCAGCAGCTTAGTGGGGGCAGCGGGAGGTCTAGATACGCAGTATTTT
>TRBJ2-3|many|-|TRBV6-1
CASSQASDTQYF
TGTGCCAGCAGCCAAGCGTCGGATACGCAGTATTTT
>TRBJ1-1|few|-|TRBV18
CASSPQGQGTEAFF
TGTGCCAGCTCACCACAGGGGCAGGGAACTGAAGCTTTCTTT
>TRBJ1-5|once|TRBD1|TRBV27
CASRDRVSSTQPQHF
TGTGCCAGCCGGGACAGGGTGAGCTCGACTCAGCCCCAGCATTTT
>TRBJ2-7|-|-|TRBV15
CATKGGLDEQYF
TGTGCCACCAAAGGGGGGCTAGACGAGCAGTACTTC
>TRBJ2-3|many|TRBD2|TRBV24-1
CATSDRNPGLALDTQYF
TGTGCCACCAGTGATCGAAACCCGGGACTAGCGTTAGATACGCAGTATTTT
>TRBJ1-6|-|-|TRBV10-1
CATQAPNNSPLHF
TGCGCCACCCAGGCACCGAATAATTCACCCCTCCACTTT
>TRBJ2-1|many|TRBD2|TRBV11-1
CASSLVWTSGRLGSSYNEQFF
TGTGCCAGCAGCTTAGTGTGGACTAGCGGGAGGCTGGGGAGTTCCTACAATGAGCAGTTCTTC
>TRBJ2-2|many|TRBD2|TRBV11-2
CASSSRTSGSNTGELFF
TGTGCCAGCAGCTCGCGGACTAGCGGGAGTAACACCGGGGAGCTGTTTTTT
>TRBJ2-6|-|-|TRBV10-1
CASSESGAGANVLTF
TGCGCCAGCAGTGAGTCCGGGGCTGGGGCCAACGTCCTGACTTTC
>TRBJ1-2|many|TRBD1|TRBV20-1
CSAIQGDHYGYTF
TGCAGTGCTATCCAGGGGGACCACTATGGCTACACCTTC